This T cell receptor beta chain comes out of a study of control samples from healthy donors and cancer patients. Germline trimming cut 4 bases from V and 5 bases from J; bases unmatched to any gene: 9. This CDR3 is 15 amino acids long. In germline, CDR1 is MNHEY, CDR2 SMNVEV (reference sequence). Using immunoSEQ multiplex PCR, the repertoire was profiled, and TCRdb retains in-frame clones only, with some absent. The sample gives nearly 200,000 clones, over 80% of which show up once; approximately 1.8% is in the top ten. Specimen: blood. The source is a man aged 25-40 years in good health. The J gene is TRBJ2-7, the V gene TRBV27; 9 nucleotides agree with TRBD1. The CDR3 region has the DNA TGTGCCAGCAGTTCCCGAGGGACAGGGAGTGACGAGCAGTACTTC. Its translation: CASSSRGTGSDEQYF.